The text below deals with one TCR beta chain. Antigen specificity is unknown. This entry belongs to a study of vaccination effects on CD4 cells after COVID-19. Repertoires were generated with immunoSEQ multiplex PCR, while TCRdb's copy carries only in-frame clones and drops some. The sample lists about 72,000 clones; about 80% were seen once. Within the ViraFEST assay, antigen-specific CD4+ T cells underwent expansion with viral peptide pools prior to sequencing. It was after 10 days of culture that CD4+ T cells were isolated. Either the mRNA-1273 or the BNT162b2 vaccine was given to participants as two doses. The CDR3 has 17 residues. The ends lost 0 bases at V and 3 bases at J; junction bases unmatched: 8. Germline loops: CDR1 LNHNV, CDR2 YYDKDF (reference sequence).

The receptor was derived from a human donor who received a COVID-19 vaccine. The sequencing used CD4+ T cells from PBMCs cultured with HCoV-229E spike peptides, collected after COVID-19 vaccination. This chain connects TRBV15 to TRBJ1-3, with 7 bases identical to TRBD1. This CDR3 is CATSRDREGGLGNTIYF. CDR3 DNA: TGTGCCACCAGCAGAGATCGAGAAGGGGGCCTTGGAAACACCATATATTTT. Full variable domain (remainder filled in from reference TRBV15 and TRBJ1-3): DAMVIQNPRYQVTQFGKPVTLSCSQTLNHNVMYWYQQKSSQAPKLLFHYYDKDFNNEADTPDNFQSRRPNTSFCFLDIRSPGLGDTAMYLCATSRDREGGLGNTIYFGEGSWLTVV.